Described below is a single T cell receptor beta chain sequence and its context. Its antigen target is currently unknown. Within one base of it there is no much larger clone, and no base qualities were kept. In the ViraFEST assay, PBMC were stimulated with viral peptide pools, and antigen-specific CD4+ T cell clonotypes were then identified by expansion using TCR sequencing. After about 10 days of culture, CD4+ T cells were isolated with the EasySep CD4+ T cell isolation kit. Each participant received two doses of an mRNA SARS-CoV-2 vaccine, either BNT162b2 or mRNA-1273. Healthy vaccine recipients had no prior SARS-CoV-2 infection, confirmed by negative nucleocapsid antibodies before and after vaccination. Over 1.5 million PBMC per well were cultured with around 9.8 ug/ml peptides in IMDM containing 5% human AB serum, approximately 10 IU/ml IL-2 and gentamicin. Half of the culture medium was replaced with fresh IL-2-containing medium on days 3 and 7. Unless noted otherwise, every peptide stimulation condition was grown in triplicate wells. PBMC were separated from whole blood using Ficoll-Paque Plus gradient centrifugation and were then either cryopreserved at -140C or used fresh. The overlapping peptide pools covered the spike proteins of SARS-CoV-2 and of the common cold coronaviruses HCoV-NL63, HCoV-OC43 and HCoV-229E. Genomic DNA was extracted from cultured CD4+ T cells with the QIAamp micro DNA kit.

From the cysteine up to the phenylalanine, the CDR3 has a length of 15 residues. Solely the CDR3 DNA is kept, with 45 bases framed from the first base. The germline V gene specifies SGDLS as CDR1 and YYNGEE as CDR2. V drops 4 bases and J drops 0 bases, leaving 12 bases in between. The sample belongs to a study of vaccination effects on CD4 cells after COVID-19 (dated by TCRdb to 2022 to 2024). Looking at the study overall: Post-vaccine samples across the study were collected a median of 72 days after the second dose, with a range of 14 to 241. SARS-CoV-2 spike-specific CD4+ TCR repertoires were compared before and after mRNA vaccination in COVID-19 convalescent patients and in infection-naive vaccine recipients. The full study included 9 to 10 COVID-19 convalescent patients and a few SARS-CoV-2-naive healthy vaccine recipients. Cultures from other donors in the study were sequenced with the Oncomine TCR Beta short-read assay on an Illumina iSeq 100.

The method behind the library was the immunoSEQ multiplex PCR assay. DNA from the cultured, isolated CD4+ T cells was subjected to TCR beta CDR3 sequencing. As for the original processing: Non-productive TCR sequences were discarded, and reads were trimmed to the CDR3 region, with only CDR3s of 7 or more amino acids retained. Antigen-specific clonotypes were identified using the MANAFEST web app by comparison of expansion in peptide wells against reference cultures. To be called positive, a clone needed expansion at FDR<0.05 compared with the reference and with all other wells, an odds ratio greater than 5, and a frequency greater than 0.1% in two replicate wells. Clonotypes significantly expanded in SARS-CoV-2 spike wells and in at least one common cold coronavirus spike condition were defined as cross-reactive. Using the stringdist R package, CDR3 similarity was measured by Levenshtein distance, and unrooted trees were constructed with ape in R 3.6.1. TCRdb stores this immuneACCESS table with in-frame sequences only. Part of the clones is absent; in the studies checked, under half of the shortfall reflects unresolved V genes, and no reason is known for the rest. V, J and clone size were drawn from that table, and D and trimming were deduced from the DNA. This sample has tens of thousands of clones in its table, and over 70% of those were observed once. The ten largest clones take up over 0.95% of the sample.

Broad study findings and their caveats: Limitations of the study were the small number of convalescent patients and the absence of early post-infection timepoints. Both infection-induced and vaccine-induced clones contracted markedly at late post-vaccination timepoints, which is consistent with waning T cell responses. In healthy vaccine recipients, vaccine-induced clones were almost all SARS-CoV-2 mono-reactive, with only 1 of 255 cross-reactive with common cold coronaviruses.

The sequence derives from a human donor who received a COVID-19 vaccine. The receptor chain draws on TRBV9 and TRBJ2-3; 6 matching bases give a weak D call of TRBD2. Sequences were derived from CD4+ T cells from PBMCs cultured with HCoV-OC43 spike peptides, sampled after COVID-19 vaccination. In the paper's terms, the cell subset or site label means: HCoV-OC43 spike overlapping peptide pool stimulation. CDR3 protein: CASSLSGTSTDTQYF. The DNA sequence is as follows: TGTGCCAGCAGCTTGTCGGGGACTAGCACAGATACGCAGTATTTT.